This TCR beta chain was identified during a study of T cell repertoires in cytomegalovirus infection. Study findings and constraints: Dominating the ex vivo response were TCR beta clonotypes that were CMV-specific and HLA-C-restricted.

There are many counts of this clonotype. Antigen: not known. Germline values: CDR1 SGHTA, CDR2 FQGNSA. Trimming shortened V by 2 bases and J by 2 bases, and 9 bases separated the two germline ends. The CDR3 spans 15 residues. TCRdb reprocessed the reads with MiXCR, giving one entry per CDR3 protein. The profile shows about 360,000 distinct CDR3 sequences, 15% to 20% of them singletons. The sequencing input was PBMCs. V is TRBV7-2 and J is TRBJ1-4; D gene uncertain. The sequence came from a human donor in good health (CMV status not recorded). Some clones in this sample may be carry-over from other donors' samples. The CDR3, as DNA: TGTGCCAGCAGCTTATTGTCAGCCACTAATGAAAAACTGTTTTTT. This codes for CASSLLSATNEKLFF. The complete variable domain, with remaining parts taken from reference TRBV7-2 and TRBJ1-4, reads GAGVSQSPSNKVTEKGKDVELRCDPISGHTALYWYRQSLGQGLEFLIYFQGNSAPDKSGLPSDRFSAERTGGSVSTLTIQRTQQEDSAVYLCASSLLSATNEKLFFGSGTQLSVL.